This TCR beta chain appears in the sequencing data of a study of identical twins. Study-level results: An excess of low generation probability was shown by twin-shared out-of-frame alpha sequences. It was possible that invariant MAIT and iNKT cells partly confounded the zero-insertion analyses.

To note about this clonotype: Its antigen remains unknown.

TCRdb reanalysed the 5' RACE reads using MiXCR and keeps one entry per CDR3 protein. The sample comprises about 700,000 distinct CDR3 sequences, over 8.5% of which are singletons, and 0.98% rests with the top ten. CDR1 SEHNR and CDR2 FQNEAQ come from the germline V gene (reference sequence). The CDR3 contains 12 residues. Trimming shortened V by 8 bases and J by 3 bases, and 10 bases separated the two germline ends. This sample was shared with a second study, whose subject was yellow fever vaccine responses in identical twins.

Sequencing used PBMCs. This clonotype originated in a woman under 30 in good health. This rearrangement joins TRBV7-9 to TRBJ2-5; tentatively, D is TRBD1 or TRBD2 (5 bases each). CDR3 sequence (DNA): TGTGCCAGCCAGGGAGTAGAAGAGACCCAGTACTTC. Protein product: CASQGVEETQYF.